The clone carrying this T cell receptor beta chain was seen only a few times. Its target is not known. The data belong to a study of cytomegalovirus exposure and HLA in healthy donors. As for the study in general: In a later analysis, the 120 or so validation repertoires were reported to have used the same platform as the 666 first-cohort repertoires.

The table came from immunoSEQ multiplex PCR; TCRdb's copy has only in-frame clones and leaves some out. The data contain fewer than 250,000 clones, around nine tenths of them singletons. Study results and limitations: Most TCR sequences proved rare, with some public TCRs found in many donors. Later, an analysis found that TCR clusters from the first cohort tended to co-occur in the 90 to 150 validation repertoires. A list of around 150 TCR beta chains associated with cytomegalovirus was given.

The source of this sequence is a man aged 18 to 30 in good health and CMV-seronegative. Sequenced sample: PBMCs.

This CDR3 reads CAISGSAGSYEQYF. DNA of the CDR3: TGTGCCATCAGTGGATCCGCGGGGAGCTACGAGCAGTACTTC. The V and J genes are TRBV10-3 and TRBJ2-7; possible D gene TRBD2, 6 bases. Germline-derived CDR1 and CDR2 are ENHRY and SYGVKD. This CDR3 has 14 amino acids. The V end lost 4 bases, the J end lost 3 bases, and 13 bases lay between the germline ends.